The 27 T cell receptor beta chains reported below all come from one sample, sequenced in a study of CD8 T cells in ankylosing spondylitis. TCRdb processed the 5' RACE reads anew with MiXCR; each CDR3 protein has one entry. The sample yields around 140,000 distinct CDR3 sequences, over 10% seen once. The sequenced material came from blood, either unsorted or a sorted T cell fraction (not recorded which). These receptors all come from a female donor with ankylosing spondylitis or in good health (not recorded which).

This clonotype was counted many times. V gene TRBV20-1 combines with J gene TRBJ2-2; TRBD2 matches at 14 bases. Germline V CDR1 and CDR2: DFQATT, SNEGSKA (reference sequence). This CDR3 spans 17 amino acids. Losses at the gene ends were 3 bases for V and 7 bases for J; bases not matched to a gene: 10. The CDR3 bases are TGCAGTGCTAGCGGGACTAGCGGGAGCCCCGATGGCGGGGAGCTGTTTTTT. Amino acid sequence: CSASGTSGSPDGGELFF.

This clonotype showed up many times. This chain connects TRBV20-1 to TRBJ2-5, with 11 bases identical to TRBD2. Germline CDR1 reads DFQATT; CDR2 reads SNEGSKA (reference sequence). This CDR3 is 15 amino acids long. J gave up 4 bases and V 7 bases, and 11 bases lay outside the gene matches. The CDR3 region is CSVGTSGRGGETQYF. CDR3 DNA sequence: TGCAGTGTTGGGACTAGCGGTCGGGGGGGAGAGACCCAGTACTTC.

This clonotype showed up many times. The chain recombines TRBV28 with TRBJ2-2, with D perhaps TRBD1 (8 bases). Germline V gene lookup returns CDR1 MDHEN and CDR2 SYDVKM. V lost 4 bases to trimming and J lost 4 bases, with 19 bases between them. The length of the CDR3 is 17 residues. The CDR3 coding sequence is TGTGCCAGCAGTTCGGGAGGACAGGGAGCGAGCACCGGGGAGCTGTTTTTT. As protein: CASSSGGQGASTGELFF.

This clonotype turned up a few times. A much larger clone differs from this one at a single base, so this may be a read error. The V gene is TRBV12-3 or TRBV12-4, the J gene TRBJ1-1; TRBD1 agrees at 7 bases. This CDR3 contains 18 residues. CDR3 region: CTSSARTGWAPLGTEAFF. The DNA of the CDR3 is TGTACCAGCAGCGCGCGGACAGGTTGGGCCCCATTGGGGACTGAAGCTTTCTTT.

This clonotype has ten or more counts. The rearrangement links TRBV5-1 to TRBJ1-4, with TRBD1 matching over 8 bases. The germline V gene encodes CDR1 SGHRS and CDR2 YFSETQ. The CDR3 spans 16 residues. Trimming removed 4 bases from V and 0 bases from J; junction bases left unmatched: 5. CDR3 in amino acids: CASSPGTGATNEKLFF. The CDR3 region has the DNA TGCGCCAGCAGCCCAGGGACAGGAGCAACTAATGAAAAACTGTTTTTT.

This clonotype was found a few times. Since a much larger clone is just one base distant, this may be a read error. This chain links TRBV29-1 with TRBJ1-2, with TRBD1 matching 9 bases. This CDR3 contains 13 residues. Germline CDR1 and CDR2: SQVTM and ANQGSEA. CDR3: CSVGQGRWAGYAF. The CDR3, as DNA: TGCAGCGTCGGACAGGGGCGATGGGCTGGCTACGCCTTC.

In its sample, this clonotype was seen many times. The chain carries TRBV7-9 and TRBJ1-5; no firm D call. There are 15 residues in the CDR3. Trimming stripped 5 bases from V and 4 bases from J, with 15 bases between. Germline CDR1 reads SEHNR; CDR2 reads FQNEAQ (reference sequence). CDR3 DNA: TGTGCCAGCAGCCCCGCCGGGCAGCTTAATCAGCCCCAGCATTTT. It specifies CASSPAGQLNQPQHF.

Here the CDR3 DNA reads TGTGCCAGCTCAGGAGGCGGGAGCTACGAGCAGTACTTC. Amino acid sequence: CASSGGGSYEQYF. This rearrangement joins TRBV18 to TRBJ2-7; 7 nucleotides match TRBD2. The CDR3 contains 13 residues. Germline lookup yields CDR1 KGHSH and CDR2 LQKENI. With V trimmed by 5 bases and J by 3 bases, 4 bases remained unmatched.

Turning to this clonotype: A much larger clone is a single base away; this may be a read error. The chain links TRBV27 to TRBJ1-5, with a weak D call TRBD1 (5 bases). Germline V gene sequence: CDR1 MNHEY, CDR2 SMNVEV (reference sequence). CDR3 length equals 15 residues. CDR3: CTSRPGPYSNQPQHF. The CDR3 DNA sequence: TGTACCAGCAGACCGGGACCGTATAGCAATCAGCCCCAGCATTTT.

This clonotype was observed many times. This chain uses TRBV5-1 with TRBJ2-7, with TRBD2 matching 10 bases. Germline assignment: CDR1 SGHRS and CDR2 YFSETQ. V lost 2 bases and J lost 6; bases outside the gene matches: 11. The CDR3 loop spans 16 amino acids. CDR3: CASSLTPSGSTSEQYF. The CDR3 coding sequence is TGCGCCAGCAGCTTAACCCCTAGCGGGAGTACCAGCGAGCAGTACTTC.

As to this clonotype: A much larger clone lies one base from this, so it may be a read error. This chain connects TRBV7-9 to TRBJ2-1, with D perhaps matching TRBD2 (5 bases). This CDR3 comprises 15 residues. CDR1 and CDR2 from the germline V gene are SEHNR and FQNEAQ (reference sequence). The CDR3 reads CASSLAGASYNAQFF. As DNA, the CDR3 is TGTGCCAGCAGCTTAGCGGGAGCCTCCTACAATGCGCAGTTCTTC.

This clonotype was observed at least ten times. This chain joins TRBV9 and TRBJ2-5, with 7 nucleotides matching TRBD2. Germline trimming cut 4 bases from V and 5 bases from J; bases unmatched to any gene: 2. This CDR3 has 12 residues. Germline lookup yields CDR1 SGDLS and CDR2 YYNGEE. Written as DNA, the CDR3 is TGTGCCAGCAGCCGGGGAGGGGAGACCCAGTACTTC. Translation: CASSRGGETQYF.

This clonotype was observed a handful of times. This chain joins TRBV6-4 and TRBJ1-5; D gene unclear. Germline CDR1 is MRHNA and CDR2 is SNTAGT. V lost 4 bases to trimming and J lost 5 bases, with 9 bases between them. CDR3 length: 13 residues. The CDR3 DNA reads as TGTGCCAGCAGTGCCGAATGGGATCAGCCCCAGCATTTT. Its translation: CASSAEWDQPQHF.

This clonotype was counted at least ten times. The chain employs TRBV12-3 or TRBV12-4 and TRBJ2-4; D not resolved. The CDR3 sequence is 15 residues long. Trimming shortened V by 2 bases and J by 0 bases, and 8 bases separated the two germline ends. CDR3 sequence reads: CASSLSEIAKNIQYF. CDR3 bases: TGTGCCAGCAGTTTATCGGAAATAGCCAAAAACATTCAGTACTTC.

This clonotype was counted at least ten times. The chain couples TRBV5-1 to TRBJ2-7, with D perhaps TRBD2 (7 bases). Looked up from germline, CDR1 is SGHRS and CDR2 is YFSETQ. This CDR3 comprises 15 residues. V dropped 4 bases and J dropped 5 bases, with 19 bases sitting between them. This CDR3 reads CASSLGAGEVDEQYF. Written as DNA, the CDR3 is TGCGCCAGCAGCCTGGGGGCGGGAGAGGTTGACGAGCAGTACTTC.

This clonotype was seen ten or more times. The rearrangement uses TRBV10-3 and TRBJ1-2, with 8 nucleotides matching TRBD1. CDR3 length: 13 amino acids. CDR1 is ENHRY and CDR2 is SYGVKD in the germline V gene. J was trimmed by 7 bases and V by 3 bases; bases with no gene match: 4. The CDR3 region has the DNA TGTGCCATCAGTGAAGGACAGGGTCGTGGCTACACCTTC. Translating gives CAISEGQGRGYTF.

This clonotype has ten or more counts. V usage is TRBV29-1 and J usage is TRBJ1-1, with 9 positions matching TRBD1. Trimming at V came to 7 bases and at J to 5 bases, leaving 23 bases not matched to a gene. Germline CDR1 and CDR2: SQVTM and ANQGSEA. The CDR3 has 18 residues. The CDR3 sequence: CSAGPSRRATGGGTEAFF. DNA for the CDR3: TGCAGCGCCGGCCCCTCTCGCCGTGCGACAGGGGGTGGGACTGAAGCTTTCTTT.

A note on this clonotype: A much larger clone lies one base from this, so it may be a read error. The chain combines TRBV5-4 with TRBJ1-2; no clear D. This CDR3 comprises 13 residues. Germline V gene lookup returns CDR1 SGHNT and CDR2 YYREEE (reference sequence). The CDR3 reads CTSSSDYNYGYTF. The CDR3, as DNA: TGTACCAGCAGCTCAGACTATAACTATGGCTACACCTTC.

In this sample, this clonotype turned up many times. This rearrangement joins TRBV6-1 to TRBJ1-4; possible D gene TRBD1, 5 bases. Trimming pared 6 bases from V and 5 bases from J, leaving 19 bases between. Germline loops: CDR1 MNHNS, CDR2 SASEGT. The CDR3 has 16 amino acids. The CDR3, as DNA: TGTGCCAGCAGCCTTAATAAGGGGACGGAGAATGAAAAACTGTTTTTT. Translation gives CASSLNKGTENEKLFF.

This clonotype has at least ten counts. The rearrangement joins TRBV5-1 to TRBJ1-2; 8 bases match TRBD1. The CDR3 is 15 residues long. Germline CDR1 SGHRS, CDR2 YFSETQ. The V gene end was trimmed by 2 bases and the J gene end by 4 bases; junction bases not matched to a gene: 7. The CDR3 DNA reads as TGCGCCAGCAGCTTAGTTCCGGGACAGGCCTATGGCTACACCTTC. Protein sequence: CASSLVPGQAYGYTF.

V gene TRBV10-3 combines with J gene TRBJ2-7; 8 bases agree with TRBD2. The V segment lost 2 bases and the J segment 4 bases; nucleotides outside the gene matches: 13. The CDR3 totals 17 residues. Germline assignment: CDR1 ENHRY and CDR2 SYGVKD. The CDR3 is CAISEPGVSSGNYEQYF. The CDR3 nucleotides read TGTGCCATCAGTGAGCCCGGCGTAAGTAGCGGGAATTACGAGCAGTACTTC.

This clonotype has at least ten counts. V usage is TRBV7-2 and J usage is TRBJ2-5, with D possibly TRBD1 on 5 matching bases. V shed 5 bases and J shed 4 bases, with 8 bases lying between them. CDR1 SGHTA and CDR2 FQGNSA come from the germline V gene. There are 12 residues in the CDR3. CDR3 residues: CASSQGSETQYF. The CDR3 nucleotides are TGTGCCAGCAGCCAGGGTTCAGAGACCCAGTACTTC.

This clonotype was seen ten or more times. The genes are TRBV21-1 and TRBJ2-1; the DNA was not compared with TRBD1, the D call given in the table. TRBV21-1 is a pseudogene segment. This CDR3 spans 15 amino acids. CDR3 coding DNA: TGTGCCAGCAGCAAAAGACAGGGACCATACAATGAGCAGTTCTTC. This sequence encodes CASSKRQGPYNEQFF.

This clonotype was seen many times. The chain is built from TRBV20-1 and TRBJ1-1; no clear D gene. Trimming removed 2 bases from V and 1 base from J, with 2 bases in between. The CDR3 loop spans 11 amino acids. Per the germline V gene, CDR1 is DFQATT and CDR2 is SNEGSKA (reference sequence). As DNA, the CDR3 is TGCAGTGCTAGACAGAACACTGAAGCTTTCTTT. Translated: CSARQNTEAFF.

This clonotype was observed many times. This chain uses TRBV4-2 with TRBJ2-7; perhaps TRBD2 as D (5 bases). This CDR3 spans 15 amino acids. Trimming pared 2 bases from V and 2 bases from J, leaving 13 bases between. The germline gives CDR1 LGHNA, CDR2 YNFKEQ. The CDR3 protein is CASSQTPGTTYEQYF. CDR3 bases: TGTGCCAGCAGCCAAACTCCGGGAACCACCTACGAGCAGTACTTC.

Points on this clonotype: It may be a read error: a sequence one base away is much more abundant. This chain connects TRBV30 to TRBJ1-2; 8 nucleotides match TRBD1. CDR1 GTSNPN and CDR2 SVGIG come from the germline V gene (reference sequence). CDR3 size: 14 residues. The CDR3 nucleotides are TGTGCCTGGGACAGGGGTATAGTGGGCTATGACTACACCTTC. It yields the protein CAWDRGIVGYDYTF.

In its sample, this clonotype was seen many times. The chain employs TRBV6-6 and TRBJ1-2; D gene unclear. Germline V gene data show CDR1 as MNHNY and CDR2 as SVGAGI (reference sequence). V was clipped by 6 bases and J by 4 bases, with 9 bases between them. This CDR3 region has 12 residues. The CDR3 sequence: CASSPALYGYTF. For the CDR3, the DNA is TGTGCCAGCAGCCCGGCCCTCTATGGCTACACCTTC.